This passage covers 19 T cell receptor beta chains from one sample sequenced in a study of memory CD4+ T cells and cytomegalovirus serostatus. Single viable CD3+CD4+CD8-CD45RO+ cells were sorted as the memory CD4+ T cells. Sequencing used immunoSEQ multiplex PCR; TCRdb keeps in-frame clones, though not all of them. Counted here are some 26,000 clones, 76% occurring once; the ten biggest clones make up less than 1.3%. Sequencing input: memory CD4+ T cells from blood. The source is an adult in good health and CMV-seronegative.

CDR3 amino acids: CASTGGTGRFF. CDR3 DNA sequence: TGTGCCAGCACTGGAGGGACCGGACGGTTCTTC. V is TRBV2 and J is TRBJ2-1, with a possible D match to TRBD2 (6 bases). CDR1 and CDR2 (germline): SNHLY, FYNNEI. V lost 7 bases and J 15 bases, leaving 16 bases between the germline ends. The CDR3 is 11 residues long.

In this sample, this clone turned up a few times. The chain links TRBV7-2 to TRBJ2-1; 9 bases align to TRBD2. The V segment lost 1 base and the J segment 3 bases; nucleotides outside the gene matches: 4. This CDR3 comprises 16 residues. Germline V CDR1 and CDR2: SGHTA, FQGNSA. The CDR3 DNA sequence: TGTGCCAGCAGCTTAGGGGCGGGGGGGCACTACAATGAGCAGTTCTTC. It encodes CASSLGAGGHYNEQFF.

There are a few counts of this clone. The gene calls are TRBV4-1 and TRBJ1-1, with 10 bases identical to TRBD1. The CDR3 sequence is 14 residues long. Germline V CDR1 and CDR2: MGHRA, YSYEKL. Unmatched junction bases numbered 0, after V lost 4 bases and J lost 1 base. The CDR3 is CASSRTGGNTEAFF. CDR3 sequence (DNA): TGCGCCAGCAGCCGGACAGGGGGGAACACTGAAGCTTTCTTT.

The V and J genes are TRBV19 and TRBJ2-1; TRBD2 aligns across 15 bases. Germline values: CDR1 LNHDA, CDR2 SQIVND (reference sequence). The CDR3 extends over 16 amino acids. Unmatched junction bases numbered 4, after V lost 2 bases and J lost 8 bases. The CDR3 sequence is CASSIWGTSGRYEQFF. The CDR3 DNA reads TGTGCCAGTAGTATATGGGGGACTAGCGGGAGGTATGAGCAGTTCTTC.

This chain joins TRBV6-1 and TRBJ1-4; tentative D call: TRBD1 (5 bases). The CDR3 contains 14 residues. Germline CDR1 and CDR2: MNHNS and SASEGT. Between the trimmed V and J ends, which lost 5 bases and 1 base, there was a span of 8 bases. DNA of the CDR3: TGTGCCAGCAGTTGGGGGGGAACTAATGAAAAACTGTTTTTT. Translating it yields CASSWGGTNEKLFF.

This sequence joins TRBV4-1 and TRBJ2-7; 8 bases align to TRBD2. This CDR3 spans 16 amino acids. V was clipped by 2 bases and J by 3 bases; unmatched bases: 9. In germline, CDR1 is MGHRA, CDR2 YSYEKL. The CDR3 is CASSQQSGSAVYEQYF. The DNA for the CDR3 is TGCGCCAGCAGCCAACAAAGCGGGAGCGCCGTCTACGAGCAGTACTTC.

V usage is TRBV6-4 and J usage is TRBJ1-1; the match to TRBD1 covers 8 bases. The CDR3 consists of 14 residues. Germline loops: CDR1 MRHNA, CDR2 SNTAGT. With V trimmed by 4 bases and J by 1 base, 2 bases remained unmatched. CDR3 residues: CASSAQGANTEAFF. The CDR3 nucleotides are TGTGCCAGCAGTGCCCAGGGGGCGAACACTGAAGCTTTCTTT.

The chain links TRBV6-5 to TRBJ2-5; D is unclear. Germline V CDR1 and CDR2: MNHEY, SVGAGI. The V end lost 0 bases, the J end lost 0 bases, and 2 bases lay between the germline ends. The CDR3 runs 13 residues. CDR3 in amino acids: CASSYSYQETQYF. As DNA, the CDR3 is TGTGCCAGCAGTTACTCTTACCAAGAGACCCAGTACTTC.

The J gene is TRBJ2-5, the V gene TRBV5-8, with D possibly TRBD1 on 6 matching bases. Germline V lookup: CDR1 SGHTS, CDR2 YDEGEE. The CDR3 extends over 16 amino acids. The V end was cut by 1 base, the J end by 5 bases, with 18 bases between. The CDR3 DNA follows: TGTGCCAGCAGCTTGTTTCAGGGGAACGGTTTTGAGACCCAGTACTTC. The encoded protein is CASSLFQGNGFETQYF.

The DNA of the CDR3 is TGTGCCAGCGGACTGGAGGAGACCCAGTACTTC. It translates to CASGLEETQYF. J is TRBJ2-5 and V is TRBV30; D possibly corresponds to TRBD2 (5 bases). CDR1 is GTSNPN and CDR2 is SVGIG in the germline V gene (reference sequence). The CDR3 spans 11 residues. Trimming cost V 8 bases and J 5 bases, with 12 bases left between them. Drawing the rest from reference TRBV30 and TRBJ2-5, the complete variable domain is SQTIHQWPATLVQPVGSPLSLECTVEGTSNPNLYWYRQAAGRGLQLLFYSVGIGQISSEVPQNLSASRPQDRQFILSSKKLLLSDSGFYLCASGLEETQYFGPGTRLLVL.

The J gene is TRBJ1-2, the V gene TRBV29-1; 7 nucleotides line up with TRBD1. There are 11 residues in the CDR3. Germline lookup yields CDR1 SQVTM and CDR2 ANQGSEA. The ends lost 7 bases at V and 6 bases at J; junction bases unmatched: 5. The CDR3 region has the DNA TGCAGCGGGAGACAGGGAGATGGCTACACCTTC. Its translation is CSGRQGDGYTF.

The genes are TRBV18 and TRBJ1-5; 9 nucleotides match TRBD1. Losses at the gene ends were 1 base for V and 8 bases for J; bases not matched to a gene: 0. This CDR3 has 13 residues. CDR1 is KGHSH, CDR2 LQKENI, per germline. This CDR3 reads CASSPRTGEPQHF. In DNA, the CDR3 is TGTGCCAGCTCACCACGGACAGGGGAGCCCCAGCATTTT. The variable domain in full, completed from reference TRBV18 and TRBJ1-5, reads NAGVMQNPRHLVRRRGQEARLRCSPMKGHSHVYWYRQLPEEGLKFMVYLQKENIIDESGMPKERFSAEFPKEGPSILRIQQVVRGDSAAYFCASSPRTGEPQHFGDGTRLSIL.

The chain joins TRBV4-1 to TRBJ2-1, with TRBD2 identical over 9 bases. V lost 2 bases and J lost 5; bases outside the gene matches: 4. The CDR3 is 15 residues long. Germline-derived CDR1 and CDR2 are MGHRA and YSYEKL. CDR3 sequence reads: CASSQLRLADNEQFF. CDR3 nucleotide sequence: TGCGCCAGCAGCCAACTACGACTAGCGGACAATGAGCAGTTCTTC.

The chain links TRBV10-3 to TRBJ1-1; perhaps TRBD1 as D (6 bases). Deletions cut 6 bases from V and 4 bases from J, with 15 bases between. The CDR3 is made up of 14 amino acids. The germline V gene has CDR1 ENHRY and CDR2 SYGVKD. The CDR3, as DNA: TGTGCCATCAGCCCTTCACAGGGAACCACTGAAGCTTTCTTT. Its protein product is CAISPSQGTTEAFF.

The chain joins TRBV7-2 to TRBJ1-2, with a weak D call TRBD1 (6 bases). Deletions cut 7 bases from V and 6 bases from J, with 15 bases between. The CDR3 has 13 residues. Germline V gives CDR1 SGHTA, CDR2 FQGNSA. As DNA, the CDR3 is TGTGCCAGCACTGGTCGGACAGTCAATGGCTACACCTTC. Residues: CASTGRTVNGYTF.

The chain employs TRBV4-2 and TRBJ1-3, with 8 bases matching TRBD1. The CDR3 is made up of 15 amino acids. Trimming cost V 4 bases and J 4 bases; bases outside gene matches: 6. CDR1 LGHNA and CDR2 YNFKEQ come from the germline V gene. DNA of the CDR3: TGTGCCAGCAGCCGAACCAGGGGGCAAGGAAACACCATATATTTT. Its translation: CASSRTRGQGNTIYF.

The rearrangement uses TRBV6-5 and TRBJ1-2; D is undetermined. The germline V and J ends were trimmed by 0 bases and 1 base, with 12 bases remaining between them. This CDR3 comprises 16 residues. Germline CDR1 MNHEY, CDR2 SVGAGI. Here the CDR3 reads CASSYSLDPINYGYTF. CDR3 bases: TGTGCCAGCAGTTACTCCCTTGACCCAATTAACTATGGCTACACCTTC.

This clone turned up a few times. The genes are TRBV19 and TRBJ1-2; 9 bases match TRBD1. The CDR3 is 15 amino acids. The V gene end was trimmed by 4 bases and the J gene end by 7 bases; junction bases not matched to a gene: 10. Germline values: CDR1 LNHDA, CDR2 SQIVND (reference sequence). In DNA form, the CDR3 reads TGTGCCAGTAGTACCGCAGACAGGGGGAGGACTGGCTACACCTTC. Translation: CASSTADRGRTGYTF. Based on the CDR3 plus reference TRBV19 and TRBJ1-2, the full variable domain is DGGITQSPKYLFRKEGQNVTLSCEQNLNHDAMYWYRQDPGQGLRLIYYSQIVNDFQKGDIAEGYSVSREKKESFPLTVTSAQKNPTAFYLCASSTADRGRTGYTFGSGTRLTVV.

The table lists this clone with a count of one. The genes are TRBV6-5 and TRBJ1-1, with 9 bases that match TRBD1. J was trimmed by 4 bases and V by 6 bases; bases with no gene match: 6. The CDR3 covers 14 residues. The germline V gene has CDR1 MNHEY and CDR2 SVGAGI. CDR3 region: CASRRDRVGTEAFF. For the CDR3, the DNA is TGTGCCAGCAGACGGGACAGGGTAGGCACTGAAGCTTTCTTT.